This T cell receptor beta chain was sequenced during a study of cytomegalovirus exposure and HLA in healthy donors. CDR3 size: 16 residues. V lost 1 base, J lost 5 bases, and 5 bases stayed unmatched. Germline V CDR1 and CDR2: MRHNA, SNTAGT. The PCR made use of 60 Vbeta and 13 Jbeta primers. Per the authors' pipeline: Approximately 72 million unique TCR beta chains, roughly 11 million of them shared, were counted by a later analysis. TCRdb's copy holds only in-frame clones and misses some; the assay was immunoSEQ multiplex PCR. That table gives V, J and clone size, and the DNA gave D and trimming. The sample carries about 150,000 clones, over 75% recorded once.

J is TRBJ2-1 and V is TRBV6-4, with 10 bases that match TRBD1. The source of this sequence is a male donor in good health and CMV-seronegative. Sequenced material: PBMCs. The CDR3 bases are TGTGCCAGCAGTGACTTTCCGGGACAGGGGCACAATGAGCAGTTCTTC. Translation: CASSDFPGQGHNEQFF.